These 15 T cell receptor beta chains share one sample of origin, sequenced in a study of blood T cell repertoires in COVID-19. TCRdb keeps only in-frame clones here, not all; method: immunoSEQ multiplex PCR. Among roughly 250,000 clones listed, 70% to 90% were seen once. The specimen was peripheral blood. The receptors come from a middle-aged woman who had recovered from COVID-19.

This chain joins TRBV19 and TRBJ1-1; 8 bases are a match to TRBD1. This CDR3 has 20 residues. V lost 1 base, J lost 0 bases, and 16 bases stayed unmatched. Per germline, CDR1 LNHDA and CDR2 SQIVND (reference sequence). The CDR3 is CASSIVGTGTGRGMNTEAFF. CDR3 nucleotide sequence: TGTGCCAGTAGTATAGTTGGCACAGGGACAGGTAGGGGTATGAACACTGAAGCTTTCTTT.

CDR3 bases: TGTGCCAGCAGCCTGACAGGGGTTCACAATGAGCAGTTCTTC. It is translated as CASSLTGVHNEQFF. The chain employs TRBV7-3 and TRBJ2-1, with 8 nucleotides matching TRBD1. Trimming removed 5 bases from V and 5 bases from J; junction bases left unmatched: 5. Germline V gene lookup returns CDR1 SGHTA and CDR2 FQGTGA. This CDR3 comprises 14 residues.

The V call is TRBV19, the J call TRBJ2-7; 8 nucleotides line up with TRBD2. V shed 4 bases and J 3 bases; nucleotides not matched to a gene: 17. This CDR3 has 18 amino acids. The germline CDR1 and CDR2 sequences are LNHDA and SQIVND (reference sequence). This CDR3 is CASSKVAAGVGEGYEQYF. The CDR3 nucleotides are TGTGCCAGTAGTAAGGTGGCAGCGGGGGTCGGTGAGGGCTACGAGCAGTACTTC.

The chain links TRBV23-1 to TRBJ2-6, with D perhaps matching TRBD1 (5 bases). TRBV23-1 is placed among ORFs of uncertain function. Trimming removed 2 bases at V and 0 bases at J, with 8 bases between. The CDR3 is made up of 16 amino acids. The CDR3 reads CASSQQTASGANVLTF. In nucleotides, the CDR3 is TGCGCCAGCAGTCAACAGACAGCCTCTGGGGCCAACGTCCTGACTTTC.

The chain links TRBV28 to TRBJ2-2; tentatively, D is TRBD1 (5 bases). The V end lost 1 base, the J end lost 6 bases, and 18 bases lay between the germline ends. The germline V gene encodes CDR1 MDHEN and CDR2 SYDVKM. The CDR3 is 17 residues long. CDR3 sequence reads: CASSLSRRVRAPGELFF. Here the CDR3 DNA reads TGTGCCAGCAGTTTATCGCGTAGGGTCAGGGCACCCGGGGAGCTGTTTTTT.

This clone showed up just a few times. V and J are TRBV6-6 and TRBJ2-7, with D hard to call. The CDR3 covers 13 residues. Germline V gene sequence: CDR1 MNHNY, CDR2 SVGAGI (reference sequence). Trimming removed 3 bases at V and 2 bases at J, with 8 bases between. The CDR3 region is CASSYSVTYEQYF. In DNA form, the CDR3 reads TGTGCCAGCAGTTATTCGGTCACCTACGAGCAGTACTTC.

This rearrangement joins TRBV4-3 to TRBJ1-4, with a possible D match to TRBD1 (5 bases). Germline assignment: CDR1 LGHNA and CDR2 YSLEER. The CDR3 is 17 residues long. V lost 4 bases to trimming and J lost 6 bases, with 21 bases between them. CDR3 in DNA: TGCGCCAGCAGCCCAGGCCCTAATGGGGCAAGGTATGAAAAACTGTTTTTT. Protein product: CASSPGPNGARYEKLFF.

The chain combines TRBV18 with TRBJ2-5; TRBD1 is a possible D gene (5 bases). The germline gives CDR1 KGHSH, CDR2 LQKENI. Between the trimmed V and J ends, which lost 5 bases and 1 base, there was a span of 11 bases. The CDR3 is 14 residues long. The CDR3 sequence: CASSTWTSQETQYF. The CDR3 DNA follows: TGTGCCAGCTCAACCTGGACAAGCCAAGAGACCCAGTACTTC.

This clone was detected once. The J gene is TRBJ2-3, the V gene TRBV24-1, with TRBD1 matching 7 bases. The CDR3 is 14 amino acids. Trimming took 3 bases from V and 4 from J; bases not matched to a gene: 3. Looked up from germline, CDR1 is KGHDR and CDR2 is SFDVKD. The CDR3 DNA reads as TGTGCCACCAGTGATCTACAGGGGTCAGATACGCAGTATTTT. Translated, it gives CATSDLQGSDTQYF.

The rearrangement joins TRBV13 to TRBJ2-3, with 8 bases lining up with TRBD2. Per the germline V gene, CDR1 is PRHDT and CDR2 is FYEKMQ (reference sequence). The junction had 5 bases not matched to a gene; V was cut back by 1 base and J by 2 bases. The CDR3 covers 16 residues. CDR3 amino acids: CASSLELAGITDTQYF. The CDR3 DNA follows: TGTGCCAGCAGCTTAGAGTTAGCGGGGATCACAGATACGCAGTATTTT.

The V and J genes are TRBV18 and TRBJ1-5; 8 nucleotides match TRBD1. This CDR3 is built from 14 residues. Looked up from germline, CDR1 is KGHSH and CDR2 is LQKENI. V lost 5 bases and J lost 3; bases outside the gene matches: 3. CDR3 protein: CASSSTGDNQPQHF. The CDR3 nucleotides read TGTGCCAGCTCATCGACAGGGGACAATCAGCCCCAGCATTTT.

The rearrangement joins TRBV5-4 to TRBJ2-3; D not certain. Trimming pared 4 bases from V and 2 bases from J, leaving 11 bases between. CDR1 is SGHNT, CDR2 YYREEE, per germline (reference sequence). CDR3 length equals 14 residues. This chain's CDR3 is CASSPTLYTDTQYF. In DNA, the CDR3 is TGTGCCAGCAGCCCGACTTTGTACACAGATACGCAGTATTTT.

The chain links TRBV6-5 to TRBJ2-5; tentatively, D is TRBD2 (5 bases). From germline, CDR1 is MNHEY and CDR2 SVGAGI. V was clipped by 6 bases and J by 4 bases, with 18 bases between them. This CDR3 spans 15 amino acids. The chain's CDR3 is CASSRRSLGIETQYF. The CDR3 bases are TGTGCCAGCAGCCGGAGGTCCTTGGGTATAGAGACCCAGTACTTC.

The chain couples TRBV6-2 or TRBV6-3 to TRBJ2-7, with D tentatively TRBD2 (5 bases). The length of the CDR3 is 13 residues. V gave up 6 bases and J gave up 8 bases, with 17 bases separating them. The germline V gene has CDR1 MNHEY and CDR2 SVGEGT. In DNA, the CDR3 is TGTGCCAGCAGCCTTCTGGAAGAGGGCCAGCAGTACTTC. This encodes CASSLLEEGQQYF.

The chain carries TRBV9 and TRBJ1-5; 7 bases align to TRBD1. Germline lookup yields CDR1 SGDLS and CDR2 YYNGEE. This CDR3 spans 14 amino acids. Trimming removed 1 base from V and 3 bases from J; junction bases left unmatched: 1. CDR3 coding DNA: TGTGCCAGCAGCGTAACAGGGGTCAATCAGCCCCAGCATTTT. Protein product: CASSVTGVNQPQHF.